Shown below are 24 T cell receptor beta chains from a single sample sequenced in a study of shared clonotypes between healthy human individuals. Using immunoSEQ multiplex PCR, the repertoire was profiled, and TCRdb retains in-frame clones only, with some absent. The table lists under 2.5 million clones, just under 95% of them singletons. What was sequenced was naive CD4+ T cells from PBMCs. The subset is: CD45RA+ positively selected. Receptors were obtained from a man aged 18 to 30 in good health. Some clones in this sample may be carry-over from other donors' samples.

This rearrangement joins TRBV19 to TRBJ1-2; possibly TRBD1 for D (6 bases). Per the germline V gene, CDR1 is LNHDA and CDR2 is SQIVND (reference sequence). CDR3 length: 14 amino acids. V shed 6 bases and J shed 1 base, with 12 bases lying between them. CDR3 region: CASRRQDFNYGYTF. The CDR3 bases are TGTGCCAGTAGAAGACAGGATTTTAACTATGGCTACACCTTC.

J is TRBJ2-5 and V is TRBV7-9; 11 bases are shared with TRBD2. Looked up from germline, CDR1 is SEHNR and CDR2 is FQNEAQ (reference sequence). V lost 1 base, J lost 2 bases, and 6 bases stayed unmatched. CDR3 length equals 17 residues. The chain's CDR3 is CASSLGASGRLQETQYF. In nucleotides, the CDR3 is TGTGCCAGCAGCTTAGGGGCTAGCGGGAGGTTACAAGAGACCCAGTACTTC.

This clone is a singleton in its sample. The chain employs TRBV19 and TRBJ1-5, with 7 bases identical to TRBD1. This CDR3 is 16 amino acids long. Germline-derived CDR1 and CDR2 are LNHDA and SQIVND (reference sequence). The V gene end was trimmed by 0 bases and the J gene end by 7 bases; junction bases not matched to a gene: 9. The CDR3 DNA reads TGTGCCAGTAGTATAGATCGGAGACAGGGCTTGCAGCCCCAGCATTTT. Protein: CASSIDRRQGLQPQHF. Combining the CDR3 with reference TRBV19 and TRBJ1-5 gives the whole variable domain DGGITQSPKYLFRKEGQNVTLSCEQNLNHDAMYWYRQDPGQGLRLIYYSQIVNDFQKGDIAEGYSVSREKKESFPLTVTSAQKNPTAFYLCASSIDRRQGLQPQHFGDGTRLSIL.

Regarding this clone: Other DNA sequences of this sample code for an identical CDR3. The V gene is TRBV10-3, the J gene TRBJ1-1, with D uncertain. Trimming left V 0 bases short and J 0 bases short, with 8 bases between. Germline-derived CDR1 and CDR2 are ENHRY and SYGVKD. The CDR3 runs to 15 residues. The CDR3 is CAISESGGLNTEAFF. In DNA, the CDR3 is TGTGCCATCAGTGAGTCGGGAGGGTTGAACACTGAAGCTTTCTTT.

The rearrangement links TRBV19 to TRBJ2-1; no firm D call. The germline V gene encodes CDR1 LNHDA and CDR2 SQIVND (reference sequence). Trimming removed 5 bases at V and 8 bases at J, with 19 bases between. This CDR3 comprises 15 residues. CDR3 residues: CASSGSATPIDEQFF. The CDR3 DNA is TGTGCCAGTAGTGGTTCGGCTACTCCGATAGATGAGCAGTTCTTC.

The gene calls are TRBV5-1 and TRBJ2-2; no firm D call. Germline V gene sequence: CDR1 SGHRS, CDR2 YFSETQ. Trimming stripped 3 bases from V and 0 bases from J, with 9 bases between. The CDR3 extends over 15 amino acids. The CDR3 loop is CASSSGRTNTGELFF. The CDR3 DNA sequence: TGCGCCAGCAGCTCTGGTCGCACGAACACCGGGGAGCTGTTTTTT.

The chain carries TRBV6-1 and TRBJ2-3; 8 nucleotides match TRBD2. The germline gives CDR1 MNHNS, CDR2 SASEGT. Trimming took 6 bases from V and 5 from J; bases not matched to a gene: 7. The CDR3 totals 14 residues. CDR3 protein: CASSQVREEDTQYF. The CDR3 DNA sequence: TGTGCCAGCAGCCAGGTGCGGGAGGAAGATACGCAGTATTTT.

The chain joins TRBV2 to TRBJ1-1; no reliable D call. The length of the CDR3 is 11 residues. Germline V gene lookup returns CDR1 SNHLY and CDR2 FYNNEI. With 7 bases removed from V and 10 bases from J, the gap between germline ends came to 13 bases. As DNA, the CDR3 is TGTGCCAGCACTCCCCTGGGCAGAGCTTTCTTT. This translates into CASTPLGRAFF.

Worth noting for this clone: This CDR3 is also generated by other DNA sequences in the sample. This chain links TRBV7-2 with TRBJ2-7, with D perhaps matching TRBD2 (5 bases). Germline V CDR1 and CDR2: SGHTA, FQGNSA. The CDR3 sequence is 14 residues long. V was clipped by 1 base and J by 5 bases, with 12 bases between them. CDR3 loop: CASSLGLAGDEQYF. In nucleotides, the CDR3 is TGTGCCAGCAGCTTAGGTCTAGCTGGGGACGAGCAGTACTTC.

This chain joins TRBV5-1 and TRBJ2-3; 9 bases are shared with TRBD2. With 6 bases clipped from V and 2 bases from J, the junction kept 4 bases outside the gene matches. The CDR3 is made up of 14 amino acids. Germline lookup yields CDR1 SGHRS and CDR2 YFSETQ. CDR3 bases: TGCGCCAGCACGCGGGGGGGCTTCACAGATACGCAGTATTTT. It yields the protein CASTRGGFTDTQYF.

On this clone itself: One junction end does not reproduce the germline sequence, and a read error may be involved. The chain combines TRBV14 with TRBJ2-7; TRBD1 matches 9 bases. This CDR3 has 12 amino acids. Germline CDR1 and CDR2: SGHDN and FVKESK. CDR3 nucleotide sequence: TGTGCCAGCAGCCTAGGGGACAGGGACGCCTTTTGG. Residues: CASSLGDRDAFW.

The rearrangement uses TRBV18 and TRBJ1-2, with D unclear. Germline CDR1 KGHSH, CDR2 LQKENI. The CDR3 extends over 14 amino acids. Trimming left V 3 bases short and J 8 bases short, with 16 bases between. The CDR3: CASSPSFTGEGYTF. The CDR3 nucleotides are TGTGCCAGCTCACCGAGTTTTACTGGGGAAGGCTACACCTTC. The entire variable domain, with the rest obtained from reference TRBV18 and TRBJ1-2, is as follows: NAGVMQNPRHLVRRRGQEARLRCSPMKGHSHVYWYRQLPEEGLKFMVYLQKENIIDESGMPKERFSAEFPKEGPSILRIQQVVRGDSAAYFCASSPSFTGEGYTFGSGTRLTVV.

This clone is a singleton in its sample. This chain links TRBV9 with TRBJ2-5, with TRBD2 as a possible D gene (6 bases). V was pared by 4 bases and J by 3 bases, with 10 bases between. From germline, CDR1 is SGDLS and CDR2 YYNGEE. The CDR3 runs 13 residues. Here the CDR3 reads CASSRTSKETQYF. In nucleotides, the CDR3 is TGTGCCAGCAGCCGAACTAGCAAAGAGACCCAGTACTTC.

V is TRBV7-9 and J is TRBJ2-5, with 7 bases lining up with TRBD1. J lost 2 bases, V lost 4 bases, and 7 bases had no gene match. The CDR3 spans 15 residues. Germline V gives CDR1 SEHNR, CDR2 FQNEAQ (reference sequence). CDR3 in DNA: TGTGCCAGCAGCTGGGGACAGCTGTTACAAGAGACCCAGTACTTC. Translation: CASSWGQLLQETQYF.

This chain connects TRBV6-1 to TRBJ2-7, with 10 bases matching TRBD2. V shed 4 bases, J shed 4 bases, and the junction held 10 bases outside the gene matches. The CDR3 contains 16 residues. The germline gives CDR1 MNHNS, CDR2 SASEGT. CDR3 amino acids: CASSASGASGRYEQYF. CDR3 sequence (DNA): TGTGCCAGCAGTGCCTCCGGGGCTAGCGGGAGATACGAGCAGTACTTC.

The rearrangement uses TRBV29-1 and TRBJ2-3; 10 bases fit TRBD2. V lost 5 bases and J lost 3; bases outside the gene matches: 11. The CDR3 spans 16 residues. Germline CDR1 is SQVTM and CDR2 is ANQGSEA. The CDR3 coding sequence is TGCAGCGTTAAAGCGGGAGGGCCCGGAGGAACAGATACGCAGTATTTT. Its protein product is CSVKAGGPGGTDTQYF.

J is TRBJ2-4 and V is TRBV27; 7 bases are a match to TRBD2. J gave up 0 bases and V 3 bases, and 5 bases lay outside the gene matches. Germline assignment: CDR1 MNHEY and CDR2 SMNVEV (reference sequence). This CDR3 contains 16 residues. The CDR3 DNA reads as TGTGCCAGCAGTTTTGGTGGGAGGGGAGCCAAAAACATTCAGTACTTC. Translated, it gives CASSFGGRGAKNIQYF.

The V and J genes are TRBV28 and TRBJ2-7, with 7 bases fitting TRBD2. The CDR3 is 16 amino acids. CDR1 and CDR2 from the germline V gene are MDHEN and SYDVKM. After removal of 3 bases from V and 0 bases from J, the junction contained 8 bases not matched to a gene. Written as DNA, the CDR3 is TGTGCCAGCAGTTTGTCCCTTAGCGGGCTCTCCTACGAGCAGTACTTC. This encodes CASSLSLSGLSYEQYF.

The CDR3: CASSVADQETGELFF. The CDR3 DNA reads TGTGCCAGCAGCGTAGCGGACCAGGAGACCGGGGAGCTGTTTTTT. The V gene is TRBV9, the J gene TRBJ2-2; D unclear. Germline loops: CDR1 SGDLS, CDR2 YYNGEE. Trimming took 0 bases from V and 5 from J, leaving 11 bases between them. The CDR3 is 15 amino acids.

This clone was seen a few times. The same CDR3 arises from other DNA sequences in this sample as well. The gene calls are TRBV11-2 and TRBJ2-5; D remains ambiguous. The CDR3 sequence is 13 residues long. Deletions cut 1 base from V and 3 bases from J, with 6 bases between. CDR1 and CDR2 (germline): SGHAT, FQNNGV. DNA of the CDR3: TGTGCCAGCAGCTTAGGGCTGGAAGAGACCCAGTACTTC. Amino acid sequence: CASSLGLEETQYF.

This clone was seen a handful of times. J is TRBJ2-2 and V is TRBV5-1; 7 positions agree with TRBD1. The ends lost 4 bases at V and 6 bases at J; junction bases unmatched: 6. The germline V gene has CDR1 SGHRS and CDR2 YFSETQ. This CDR3 is built from 14 residues. CDR3 sequence: CASSISTGPGELFF. Written as DNA, the CDR3 is TGCGCCAGCAGCATCTCGACAGGGCCCGGGGAGCTGTTTTTT. The variable domain in full, with the rest retrieved from reference TRBV5-1 and TRBJ2-2, is KAGVTQTPRYLIKTRGQQVTLSCSPISGHRSVSWYQQTPGQGLQFLFEYFSETQRNKGNFPGRFSGRQFSNSRSEMNVSTLELGDSALYLCASSISTGPGELFFGEGSRLTVL.

V and J are TRBV29-1 and TRBJ1-4; no definite D call. Trimming removed 6 bases from V and 8 bases from J, with 16 bases in between. The length of the CDR3 is 13 residues. The germline V gene encodes CDR1 SQVTM and CDR2 ANQGSEA. The CDR3 DNA is TGCAGCGTCCTACAGAACCGGATGGAAAAACTGTTTTTT. This codes for CSVLQNRMEKLFF.

This clone was counted once. The chain couples TRBV4-3 to TRBJ2-2; 7 bases map to TRBD1. The CDR3 is 15 residues long. Trimming at V came to 1 base and at J to 6 bases, leaving 5 bases not matched to a gene. CDR1 LGHNA and CDR2 YSLEER come from the germline V gene. This chain's CDR3 is CASSQGTGSSGELFF. Here the CDR3 DNA reads TGCGCCAGCAGCCAAGGGACAGGCTCGTCCGGGGAGCTGTTTTTT.

The chain recombines TRBV10-1 with TRBJ2-1; TRBD2 matches 13 bases. Germline V gives CDR1 WNHNN, CDR2 SYGVQD (reference sequence). CDR3 size: 15 residues. V shed 7 bases, J shed 4 bases, and the junction held 4 bases outside the gene matches. CDR3 sequence reads: CASTPGLAGYNEQFF. The CDR3 DNA is TGCGCCAGCACTCCGGGACTAGCGGGATACAATGAGCAGTTCTTC.